This T cell receptor (beta chain) was identified in a study of blood T cell repertoires in COVID-19. Across the study: Samples representing acute and convalescent COVID-19 were sourced from the United States, Italy and Spain. PBMCs, B-cell-depleted T cells, or T cells provided the cDNA or gDNA that made up the material.

V trimming: 4 bases; J trimming: 8 bases; junction bases outside the gene matches: 3. Germline lookup yields CDR1 DFQATT and CDR2 SNEGSKA (reference sequence). CDR3 length: 11 amino acids. In the original workflow: Researchers report that nucleated cell counts were estimated from reference gene primer amplification. The assay was immunoSEQ multiplex PCR, and TCRdb's table has in-frame clones only and misses some. V and J calls and clone size are those listed in that table; D and trimming were worked out from the DNA. The sample has a few hundred thousand clones; around 89% are singletons. V is TRBV20-1 and J is TRBJ1-2; the match to TRBD1 covers 8 bases. This clonotype was sampled from a man aged 18 to 30 who had recovered from COVID-19. The specimen sequenced was peripheral blood. The DNA for the CDR3 is TGCAGTGCTAAGACAGGGGCCGGCTACACCTTC. It is translated as CSAKTGAGYTF.